This T cell receptor (beta chain) was captured in a study of CD8 T cells in ankylosing spondylitis. Study-wide results and caveats: Characteristic of ankylosing spondylitis blood, it appeared, was a TCR beta motif comprising fewer than 10 highly homologous variants. Disease-linked clones proved CD8+ and comparatively uncommon in peripheral blood. The study looked at matched synovial fluid samples from ankylosing spondylitis patients. Disease-linked clones were reported to be significantly enriched there.

TCRdb called the 5' RACE reads again in MiXCR, with one record for every CDR3 protein. Among 250,000 or so distinct CDR3 sequences, 15% to 20% were seen once, and the ten largest hold about a third. Points on this clonotype: Antigen unknown.

Material: blood, either unsorted or a sorted T cell fraction (not recorded which). The sequence was collected from a male donor with ankylosing spondylitis or in good health (not recorded which).

The CDR3 DNA reads TGTGCCAGCAGTTTTTTAGCGGGAGGGCCTCAAGATACGCAGTATTTT. This translates into CASSFLAGGPQDTQYF. This chain connects TRBV12-3 or TRBV12-4 to TRBJ2-3, with 11 bases matching TRBD2. Germline trimming cut 3 bases from V and 5 bases from J; bases unmatched to any gene: 7. The CDR3 is made up of 16 amino acids.